This T cell receptor beta chain appears in the sequencing data of a study of blood T cell repertoires in COVID-19. V trimming: 6 bases; J trimming: 4 bases; junction bases outside the gene matches: 10. The CDR3 is 15 residues long. Germline loops: CDR1 LNHDA, CDR2 SQIVND (reference sequence). Assay used: immunoSEQ multiplex PCR; TCRdb lists only in-frame clones, some missing. This repertoire shows approximately 150,000 clones, roughly 84% found once; its top ten account for about 2.5%. The rearrangement uses TRBV19 and TRBJ1-2; 8 bases line up with TRBD1. Sequencing was carried out using peripheral blood. The origin of this receptor is a human donor with acute or convalescent COVID-19. The donor label of this sample is uncertain. CDR3 nucleotides: TGTGCCAGTAGCACACGGACAGGGTTCAGCTATGGCTACACCTTC. Encoded protein: CASSTRTGFSYGYTF.